The present entry profiles one TCR beta chain with its context. What it binds is not known. The sample's treatment: oral pan-JAK inhibitor, 5-10 mg twice daily. Collected material from alopecia areata patients comprised lesional scalp punch biopsies and peripheral blood. The CDR3 contains 16 residues. Germline V lookup: CDR1 SGHTA, CDR2 FQGNSA. Trimming cost V 4 bases and J 4 bases; bases outside gene matches: 12. The sample is drawn from a study of CD8+ T cells in alopecia areata. Turning to the study itself: Patients took tofacitinib for 6 to 18 months, followed by 6 drug-free months. Regarding the study as a whole: More clonal than normal scalp was lesional scalp, particularly alopecia totalis/universalis.

Extraction of RNA preceded its reverse transcription into cDNA, which served as the sequencing template. Clones were sequenced by immunoSEQ multiplex PCR, and TCRdb holds only the in-frame ones, with some missing. The data hold some 190,000 clones, with roughly 70% observed a single time. The sample consisted of CD4+ T cells sorted from blood, taken around week 49, from a patient treated with tofacitinib. The receptor was isolated from a human donor with alopecia areata. The chain employs TRBV7-2 and TRBJ2-7; 8 nucleotides agree with TRBD1. For the CDR3, the DNA is TGTGCCAGCAGCTCGTATGGACCGGGACAGGTTTACGAGCAGTACTTC. Translating gives CASSSYGPGQVYEQYF.